The clone carrying this T cell receptor beta chain was observed many times. No antigen is known for it. This entry comes from a study of spatial heterogeneity in lung cancer. Study as a whole: Sequenced were any available follow-up PBMC samples, which had been obtained a median of around two years after resection. Raw reads showed each unique TCR and UMI combination turning up more than ten times on average.

Findings and caveats of the study: Circulating ubiquitous expanded tumor TCRs were observed more frequently at resection than at follow-up.

Time point meaning: blood at routine non-recurrence follow-up after resection. Tumor, nontumor lung or frozen PBMC supplied whole RNA that was sequenced unsorted. TCRdb independently ran MiXCR on the 5' RACE reads; one entry per CDR3 protein. The table includes 35,000 to 45,000 distinct CDR3 sequences, about 7.6% detected once. Trimming pared 2 bases from V and 4 bases from J, leaving 13 bases between. This CDR3 is built from 15 residues. Germline V gene lookup returns CDR1 KGHDR and CDR2 SFDVKD. The material sequenced was PBMCs, taken at follow-up. The clonotype was recovered from a male donor with early-stage non-small cell lung cancer. J is TRBJ2-5 and V is TRBV24-1; possibly TRBD2 for D (6 bases). The CDR3 coding sequence is TGTGCCACCAGTGATTCGACGGTCGGGGGAGAGACCCAGTACTTC. It translates to CATSDSTVGGETQYF.